Below are 26 T cell receptor beta chains sequenced from a single sample in a study of beta chain features in type 1 diabetes. Of the isolated RNA, all was reverse transcribed, and so the sequenced material was expressed TCRB transcripts. Repertoires were generated with immunoSEQ multiplex PCR, while TCRdb's copy carries only in-frame clones and drops some. The table records fewer than 900,000 clones, about a sixth of them present only once. The source material was naive CD4+ T cells from blood. The receptors come from a woman aged 18-29 years in good health.

This clone was seen only a few times. V and J are TRBV9 and TRBJ1-4; D is unclear. This CDR3 has 15 amino acids. Trimming stripped 0 bases from V and 5 bases from J, with 11 bases between. Looked up from germline, CDR1 is SGDLS and CDR2 is YYNGEE. The CDR3 is CASSVGISWNEKLFF. CDR3 coding DNA: TGTGCCAGCAGCGTAGGAATCAGCTGGAATGAAAAACTGTTTTTT.

This clone was detected only a few times. The chain employs TRBV7-2 and TRBJ2-1, with D possibly being TRBD2 (6 bases). The germline V gene has CDR1 SGHTA and CDR2 FQGNSA. V dropped 6 bases and J dropped 4 bases, with 13 bases sitting between them. CDR3 length: 14 amino acids. In nucleotides, the CDR3 is TGTGCCAGCAGTCTCCGGGACTCTTACAATGAGCAGTTCTTC. This gives the protein CASSLRDSYNEQFF.

This clone turned up a few times. The chain uses TRBV27 and TRBJ2-3, with D possibly being TRBD1 or TRBD2 (5 bases each). Trimming stripped 2 bases from V and 0 bases from J, with 12 bases between. This CDR3 has 16 amino acids. Germline V gene sequence: CDR1 MNHEY, CDR2 SMNVEV (reference sequence). The CDR3 nucleotides read TGTGCCAGCAGTTTAGTTCGGGACCCTAGCACAGATACGCAGTATTTT. Translation: CASSLVRDPSTDTQYF.

This sequence joins TRBV5-1 and TRBJ1-6, with D unresolved. V shed 0 bases and J shed 7 bases, with 5 bases lying between them. Germline V gives CDR1 SGHRS, CDR2 YFSETQ. The CDR3 has 13 residues. The CDR3 here is CASSLGANSPLHF. CDR3 DNA: TGCGCCAGCAGCTTGGGGGCAAATTCACCCCTCCACTTT.

With respect to this clone: The limits of the CDR3 on the DNA are not certain, so only TCRdb's listed CDR3 is given. The rearrangement links TRBV21-1 to TRBJ1-1. TRBV21-1 is a recognized pseudogene. The CDR3 region is 17 residues in length, termini included. CDR3 loop: CASKTNGVGGGNTEAFF.

CDR3 sequence (DNA): TGTGCCAGCAGCTTACGACTAGCGACTGACACAGATACGCAGTATTTT. Its translation is CASSLRLATDTDTQYF. The chain uses TRBV13 and TRBJ2-3; the match to TRBD2 covers 8 bases. Trimming took 2 bases from V and 2 from J; bases not matched to a gene: 6. This CDR3 has 16 amino acids. Germline V gene lookup returns CDR1 PRHDT and CDR2 FYEKMQ (reference sequence).

This clone was seen a handful of times. The gene calls are TRBV7-2 and TRBJ1-4; D unresolved. Germline values: CDR1 SGHTA, CDR2 FQGNSA. Between the trimmed V and J ends, which lost 5 bases and 1 base, there was a span of 8 bases. CDR3 length: 14 amino acids. The CDR3 spells CASSPFGTNEKLFF. The CDR3 bases are TGTGCCAGCAGCCCCTTTGGAACTAATGAAAAACTGTTTTTT.

This chain joins TRBV7-2 and TRBJ2-3, with 9 positions matching TRBD2. Trimming cost V 3 bases and J 2 bases; bases outside gene matches: 6. Germline V CDR1 and CDR2: SGHTA, FQGNSA. This CDR3 has 16 residues. CDR3 amino acids: CASSFQAGGTTDTQYF. Written as DNA, the CDR3 is TGTGCCAGCAGCTTCCAAGCGGGAGGTACCACAGATACGCAGTATTTT.

This clone was seen a few times. The CDR3 reads CASSLGRDEKLFF. In DNA, the CDR3 is TGTGCCAGCAGCCTAGGGAGAGATGAAAAACTGTTTTTT. The rearrangement links TRBV5-4 to TRBJ1-4, with no clear D. V lost 4 bases, J lost 6 bases, and 10 bases lay in between. This CDR3 is 13 amino acids long. CDR1 and CDR2 (germline): SGHNT, YYREEE (reference sequence).

This clone was observed a handful of times. J is TRBJ2-7 and V is TRBV7-8, with TRBD2 matching 8 bases. The ends lost 0 bases at V and 5 bases at J; junction bases unmatched: 12. CDR1 and CDR2 from the germline V gene are SGHVS and FQNEAQ. This CDR3 has 17 amino acids. As DNA, the CDR3 is TGTGCCAGCAGCTTAGCCCCCGGTAGGAGCGGGAGTCACGAGCAGTACTTC. It specifies CASSLAPGRSGSHEQYF.

About this clone itself: Within the sample, other DNA sequences also encode this same CDR3. The V call is TRBV5-1, the J call TRBJ2-1; no firm D call. The CDR3 covers 13 residues. The germline gives CDR1 SGHRS, CDR2 YFSETQ. V gave up 0 bases and J gave up 2 bases, with 3 bases separating them. The CDR3 is CASSLVPYNEQFF. The CDR3 DNA is TGCGCCAGCAGCTTGGTCCCCTACAATGAGCAGTTCTTC. Complete variable domain (other parts from reference TRBV5-1 and TRBJ2-1): KAGVTQTPRYLIKTRGQQVTLSCSPISGHRSVSWYQQTPGQGLQFLFEYFSETQRNKGNFPGRFSGRQFSNSRSEMNVSTLELGDSALYLCASSLVPYNEQFFGPGTRLTVL.

This clone was seen a single time. CDR3 region: CASSSQNPQGKQYF. The CDR3 nucleotides read TGTGCCAGCAGTTCACAAAATCCACAGGGGAAGCAGTACTTC. This sequence joins TRBV28 and TRBJ2-7; 7 bases agree with TRBD1. V was clipped by 4 bases and J by 8 bases; unmatched bases: 11. Per the germline V gene, CDR1 is MDHEN and CDR2 is SYDVKM. This CDR3 region has 14 residues.

The gene calls are TRBV28 and TRBJ2-7; D possibly corresponds to TRBD1 (5 bases). There are 16 residues in the CDR3. V was shortened by 4 bases and J by 0 bases, with 16 bases between the two germline ends. Germline lookup yields CDR1 MDHEN and CDR2 SYDVKM. CDR3: CASSSDTRASSYEQYF. The CDR3 DNA follows: TGTGCCAGCAGTTCGGACACCCGGGCCAGCTCCTACGAGCAGTACTTC.

This clone was observed once. Within the sample, other DNA sequences also encode this same CDR3. This chain connects TRBV18 to TRBJ1-1; D is uncertain. This CDR3 has 13 amino acids. V was cut by 4 bases and J by 1 base, with 7 bases left in between. Germline V gives CDR1 KGHSH, CDR2 LQKENI. The CDR3 reads CASSRAENTEAFF. Here the CDR3 DNA reads TGTGCCAGCTCACGAGCGGAGAACACTGAAGCTTTCTTT.

The rearrangement links TRBV5-1 to TRBJ2-5; perhaps TRBD1 as D (6 bases). The CDR3 runs 14 residues. V was shortened by 0 bases and J by 7 bases, with 13 bases between the two germline ends. Germline lookup yields CDR1 SGHRS and CDR2 YFSETQ. The CDR3 region has the DNA TGCGCCAGCAGCTTGGACAGGGAAGGGACGACCCAGTACTTC. This codes for CASSLDREGTTQYF. Complete variable domain (other parts from reference TRBV5-1 and TRBJ2-5): KAGVTQTPRYLIKTRGQQVTLSCSPISGHRSVSWYQQTPGQGLQFLFEYFSETQRNKGNFPGRFSGRQFSNSRSEMNVSTLELGDSALYLCASSLDREGTTQYFGPGTRLLVL.

The chain's CDR3 is CASSFGQGRSGYTF. The CDR3 DNA reads as TGTGCCAGCAGCTTCGGACAGGGACGGAGTGGCTACACCTTC. This chain links TRBV7-9 with TRBJ1-2; TRBD1 matches at 8 bases. The CDR3 has 14 amino acids. The junction had 7 bases not matched to a gene; V was cut back by 3 bases and J by 7 bases. Germline CDR1 SEHNR, CDR2 FQNEAQ (reference sequence).

This clone was counted a few times. The V gene is TRBV7-9, the J gene TRBJ2-7; weak D call: TRBD2 (5 bases). The V gene lost 2 bases and the J gene lost 4 bases, with 6 bases spanning the gap. The CDR3 is 12 amino acids. CDR1 and CDR2 (germline): SEHNR, FQNEAQ (reference sequence). The CDR3 region is CASSLPGYEQYF. CDR3 DNA: TGTGCCAGCAGCTTACCGGGGTACGAGCAGTACTTC.

The chain links TRBV6-6 to TRBJ2-2, with D perhaps matching TRBD2 (5 bases). This CDR3 comprises 13 residues. Trimming removed 5 bases at V and 7 bases at J, with 11 bases between. Per germline, CDR1 MNHNY and CDR2 SVGAGI (reference sequence). The CDR3 region is CASSPAGVGELFF. CDR3 bases: TGTGCCAGCAGTCCGGCGGGCGTCGGGGAGCTGTTTTTT.

This clone has only a few counts. The V gene is TRBV6-5, the J gene TRBJ2-7, with D perhaps matching TRBD1 (6 bases). In germline, CDR1 is MNHEY, CDR2 SVGAGI. V was pared by 3 bases and J by 2 bases, with 11 bases between. The CDR3 has 14 residues. Here the CDR3 reads CASSYSDRTYEQYF. In DNA form, the CDR3 reads TGTGCCAGCAGTTATTCAGACAGGACCTACGAGCAGTACTTC.

This clone was found a few times. The rearrangement joins TRBV7-8 to TRBJ2-1; a weak D match, TRBD2 (6 bases). V was shortened by 5 bases and J by 3 bases, with 14 bases between the two germline ends. CDR1 is SGHVS and CDR2 is FQNEAQ in the germline V gene. CDR3 length: 15 residues. CDR3 region: CASSRWTTDYNEQFF. The CDR3 DNA is TGTGCCAGCAGCCGATGGACTACAGACTACAATGAGCAGTTCTTC.

Turning to this clone: Other DNA sequences in the sample encode the same CDR3. This chain uses TRBV5-4 with TRBJ1-2, with a tentative D call TRBD1 (5 bases). From germline, CDR1 is SGHNT and CDR2 YYREEE (reference sequence). This CDR3 region has 12 residues. Trimming stripped 4 bases from V and 4 bases from J, with 8 bases between. The CDR3 DNA reads TGTGCCAGCAGCCTCGACAGCTATGGCTACACCTTC. Translation: CASSLDSYGYTF.

This clone was counted between two and nine times. The chain joins TRBV6-5 to TRBJ2-5, with TRBD1 identical over 8 bases. The V and J ends lost 7 bases and 5 bases, in that order; junction bases with no gene match: 12. This CDR3 has 15 amino acids. Germline-derived CDR1 and CDR2 are MNHEY and SVGAGI. CDR3 bases: TGTGCCAGCATCTCACTCGACAGGGGAGTGGAGACCCAGTACTTC. This gives the protein CASISLDRGVETQYF.

This clone was counted only a few times. The genes are TRBV7-6 and TRBJ1-1; 8 bases match TRBD1. Germline assignment: CDR1 SGHVS and CDR2 FNYEAQ. V lost 0 bases to trimming and J lost 0 bases; unmatched junction nucleotides: 6. The CDR3 loop spans 17 amino acids. The CDR3 DNA reads TGTGCCAGCAGCTTAGCACTGGACAGGGTGGTGAACACTGAAGCTTTCTTT. It specifies CASSLALDRVVNTEAFF.

The CDR3 bases are TGTGCCAGCAGCTTAGGGGAGGAAAGACTCACCTTC. Residues: CASSLGEERLTF. The V gene is TRBV7-9, the J gene TRBJ1-2; D is undetermined. The CDR3 runs to 12 residues. Germline V gene lookup returns CDR1 SEHNR and CDR2 FQNEAQ (reference sequence). Trimming took off 1 base at V and 13 bases at J, with 13 bases between the two ends.

This clone was counted between two and nine times. The chain uses TRBV7-9 and TRBJ1-5, with TRBD1 matching 7 bases. V gave up 5 bases and J gave up 4 bases; unmatched junction bases: 11. From germline, CDR1 is SEHNR and CDR2 FQNEAQ (reference sequence). The CDR3 has 16 residues. The CDR3 coding sequence is TGTGCCAGCAGCCCAGGGGGGCAGGGATATAATCAGCCCCAGCATTTT. This encodes CASSPGGQGYNQPQHF. The whole variable domain, remainder taken from reference TRBV7-9 and TRBJ1-5, is DTGVSQNPRHKITKRGQNVTFRCDPISEHNRLYWYRQTLGQGPEFLTYFQNEAQLEKSRLLSDRFSAERPKGSFSTLEIQRTEQGDSAMYLCASSPGGQGYNQPQHFGDGTRLSIL.

This clone has more than one count but fewer than ten. The chain has TRBV28 and TRBJ2-7; 13 positions match TRBD2. The CDR3 has 16 amino acids. The V and J ends lost 6 bases and 4 bases, in that order; junction bases with no gene match: 9. The V gene's germline CDR1 is MDHEN and CDR2 SYDVKM. The CDR3 DNA is TGTGCCAGCAGCGACCGGGGACTAGCGGGACGGTACGAGCAGTACTTC. It translates to CASSDRGLAGRYEQYF.